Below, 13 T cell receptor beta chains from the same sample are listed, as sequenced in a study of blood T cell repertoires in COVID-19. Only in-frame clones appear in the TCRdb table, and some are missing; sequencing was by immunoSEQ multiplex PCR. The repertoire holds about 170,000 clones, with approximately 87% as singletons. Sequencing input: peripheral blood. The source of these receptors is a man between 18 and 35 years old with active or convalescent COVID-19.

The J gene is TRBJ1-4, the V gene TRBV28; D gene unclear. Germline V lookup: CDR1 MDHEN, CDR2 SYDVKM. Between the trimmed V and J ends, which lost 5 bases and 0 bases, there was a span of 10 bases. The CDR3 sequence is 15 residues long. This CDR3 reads CASSQLDTTNEKLFF. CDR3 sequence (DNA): TGTGCCAGCAGTCAACTCGATACAACTAATGAAAAACTGTTTTTT.

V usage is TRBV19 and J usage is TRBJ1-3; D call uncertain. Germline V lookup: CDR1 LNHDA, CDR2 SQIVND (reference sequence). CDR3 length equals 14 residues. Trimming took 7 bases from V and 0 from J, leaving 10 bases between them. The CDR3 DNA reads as TGTGCCAGTATGGGCTCACACTCTGGAAACACCATATATTTT. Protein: CASMGSHSGNTIYF.

CDR3 residues: CASSPPGLDFGHTQYF. Written as DNA, the CDR3 is TGTGCCAGCAGCCCTCCGGGACTAGATTTCGGGCATACGCAGTATTTT. The J gene is TRBJ2-3, the V gene TRBV9; 8 bases map to TRBD2. J lost 7 bases, V lost 4 bases, and 14 bases had no gene match. The CDR3 is made up of 16 amino acids. Germline V lookup: CDR1 SGDLS, CDR2 YYNGEE.

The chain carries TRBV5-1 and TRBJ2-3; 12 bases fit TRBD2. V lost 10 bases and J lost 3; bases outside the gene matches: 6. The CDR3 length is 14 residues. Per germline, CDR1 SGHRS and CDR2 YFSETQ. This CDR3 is CAGSLAGGTDTQYF. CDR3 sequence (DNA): TGCGCCGGTTCCCTAGCGGGGGGGACAGATACGCAGTATTTT. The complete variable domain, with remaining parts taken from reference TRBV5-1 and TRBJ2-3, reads KAGVTQTPRYLIKTRGQQVTLSCSPISGHRSVSWYQQTPGQGLQFLFEYFSETQRNKGNFPGRFSGRQFSNSRSEMNVSTLELGDSALYLCAGSLAGGTDTQYFGPGTRLTVL.

The CDR3: CASSLREMVAEAFF. In DNA form, the CDR3 reads TGTGCCAGCAGCTTGCGGGAAATGGTGGCTGAAGCTTTCTTT. J is TRBJ1-1 and V is TRBV7-9, with D unclear. The CDR3 loop spans 14 amino acids. V lost 3 bases, J lost 6 bases, and 14 bases lay in between. Germline CDR1 and CDR2: SEHNR and FQNEAQ (reference sequence).

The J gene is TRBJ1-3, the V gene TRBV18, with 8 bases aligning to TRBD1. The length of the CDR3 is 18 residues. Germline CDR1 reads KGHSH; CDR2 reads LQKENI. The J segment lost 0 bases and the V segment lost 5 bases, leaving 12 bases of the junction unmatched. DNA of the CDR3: TGTGCCAGCTCATCCGGGACAGGCGGTTTCGTCTCTGGAAACACCATATATTTT. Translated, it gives CASSSGTGGFVSGNTIYF.

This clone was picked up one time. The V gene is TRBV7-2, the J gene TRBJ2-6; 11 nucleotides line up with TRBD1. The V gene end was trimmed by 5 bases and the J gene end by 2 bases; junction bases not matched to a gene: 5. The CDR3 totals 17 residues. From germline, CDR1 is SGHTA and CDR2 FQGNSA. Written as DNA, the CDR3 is TGTGCCAGCAGCGGAAGGACAGGGGGCACTGGGGCCAACGTCCTGACTTTC. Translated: CASSGRTGGTGANVLTF.

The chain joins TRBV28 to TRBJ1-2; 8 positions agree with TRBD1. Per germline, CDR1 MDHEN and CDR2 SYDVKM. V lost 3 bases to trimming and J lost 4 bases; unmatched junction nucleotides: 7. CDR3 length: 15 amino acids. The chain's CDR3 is CASSFPSGQVYGYTF. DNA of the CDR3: TGTGCCAGCAGTTTTCCCTCGGGACAGGTCTATGGCTACACCTTC.

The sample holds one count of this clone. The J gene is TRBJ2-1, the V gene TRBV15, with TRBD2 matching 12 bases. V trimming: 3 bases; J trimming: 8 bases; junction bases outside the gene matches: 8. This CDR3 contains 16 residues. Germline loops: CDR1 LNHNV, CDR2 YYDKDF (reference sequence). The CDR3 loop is CATSSDPGLAGYEQFF. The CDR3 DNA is TGTGCCACCAGCAGTGACCCGGGACTAGCGGGCTATGAGCAGTTCTTC.

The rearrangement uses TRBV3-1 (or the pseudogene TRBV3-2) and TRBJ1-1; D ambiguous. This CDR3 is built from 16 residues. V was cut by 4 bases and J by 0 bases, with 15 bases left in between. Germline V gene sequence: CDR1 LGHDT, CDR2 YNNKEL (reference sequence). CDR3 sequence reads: CASSPYVSYLNTEAFF. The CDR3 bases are TGTGCCAGCAGCCCCTATGTTTCTTACCTGAACACTGAAGCTTTCTTT.

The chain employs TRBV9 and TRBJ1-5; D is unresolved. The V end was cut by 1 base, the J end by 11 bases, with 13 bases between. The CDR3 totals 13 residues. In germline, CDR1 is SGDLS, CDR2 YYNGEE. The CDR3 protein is CASSVQKEGAQHF. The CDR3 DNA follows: TGTGCCAGCAGCGTACAGAAGGAGGGAGCCCAGCATTTT.

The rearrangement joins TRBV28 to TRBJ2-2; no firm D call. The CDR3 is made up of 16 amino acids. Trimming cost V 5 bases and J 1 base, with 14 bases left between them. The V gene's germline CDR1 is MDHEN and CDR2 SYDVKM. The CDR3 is CASSPPPAGNTGELFF. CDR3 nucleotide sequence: TGTGCCAGCAGTCCCCCACCGGCAGGGAACACCGGGGAGCTGTTTTTT.

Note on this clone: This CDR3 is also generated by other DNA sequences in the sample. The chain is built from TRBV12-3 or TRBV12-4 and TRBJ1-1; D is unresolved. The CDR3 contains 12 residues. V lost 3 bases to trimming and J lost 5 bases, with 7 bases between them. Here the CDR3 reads CASSFGGTEAFF. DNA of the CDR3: TGTGCCAGCAGTTTTGGCGGTACTGAAGCTTTCTTT.